The table lists the clone carrying this TCR beta chain with many counts. Antigen: not known. The data stem from a study of T cells after yellow fever vaccination. This CDR3 comprises 14 residues. The V end lost 2 bases, the J end lost 6 bases, and 10 bases lay between the germline ends. Germline-derived CDR1 and CDR2 are LGHNA and YSLEER. MiXCR, run by TCRdb on the 5' RACE reads, gives a single entry per CDR3 protein. The data contain over 100,000 distinct CDR3 sequences, 8% to 9.5% of them singletons. Notes on the study in general: Abundant bulk-population clonotypes could contaminate the FACS-sorted repertoires.

The sequence came from a man aged 25 to 40 who received the YFV17D yellow fever vaccine. The J gene is TRBJ2-2, the V gene TRBV4-3, with D unresolved. Specimen: CD8+ T cells sorted from PBMCs, collected 45 days after the yellow fever booster vaccination. The CDR3 here is CASSQYVVSGELFF. In DNA, the CDR3 is TGCGCCAGCAGCCAATATGTCGTATCCGGGGAGCTGTTTTTT.